This TCR beta chain was recorded in a study of Graves' ophthalmopathy and Graves' hyperthyroidism (dated by TCRdb to 2017 to 2018). Looking at the study overall: Peripheral blood was collected at initial diagnosis, prior to any treatment. For independent validation, a separate cohort was made up of approximately 19 hyperthyroidism patients plus 17 patients who later progressed from hyperthyroidism to ophthalmopathy. In total, 135 blood samples were TCR-sequenced: fewer than 50 ophthalmopathy, around 75 hyperthyroidism and some 17 hyperthyroidism-to-ophthalmopathy patients. Once sampling was done, hyperthyroidism patients were given methimazole at a starting dose of 30 mg daily, while ophthalmopathy patients were given high-dose intravenous methylprednisolone. To tell Graves' ophthalmopathy apart from Graves' hyperthyroidism, and to predict which patients would progress to ophthalmopathy, the study relied on TCR beta repertoire signatures. In roughly 6 hyperthyroidism patients, T-cell repertoires of thyroid tissue and blood were compared. For training and testing, the 100 or so patients in the discovery cohort were randomly divided in a 7:3 ratio. To explore V-J signatures that distinguish ophthalmopathy from hyperthyroidism, a discovery set of about a hundred patients was enrolled, made up of around 40 with ophthalmopathy and 55 to 65 with stable hyperthyroidism. Overall study outcomes, separate from this receptor: Most of the expanded thyroid clonotypes with a frequency above 0.001 were also detected in blood, and it was suggested that the thyroid immune response may be reflected by blood repertoires. In validation, the model predicted ophthalmopathy progression with 70.59% sensitivity and roughly 78% specificity; eleven to twelve predicted patients were CT-confirmed with GO in a median of approximately 6.5 months. In cross-validation, the 13-signature model distinguished ophthalmopathy from stable hyperthyroidism with around 90% sensitivity and around 83% specificity, while in the test set the corresponding values were about 80% and 75%. No statistical method was used to set the sample size in advance, and the investigators knew which group each participant was assigned to.

The ophthalmopathy patients had moderately to severely active disease, with a Clinical Activity Score of 3 or higher, a NOSPECS grade of 4 or higher, and a disease duration of less than 3 months. Patients with other autoimmune diseases, uncontrolled infections, pregnancy or lactation were excluded. Clinical symptoms, serum thyroxine, TRAb, thyroid ultrasound and orbital computed tomography formed the basis of the diagnosis. PBMCs were isolated from 7.5 to 10 ml of fresh peripheral blood by Ficoll-Paque density gradient centrifugation. Total RNA was extracted with Trizol reagent and quality-checked on an Agilent 2100 Bioanalyzer. V drops 8 bases and J drops 3 bases, leaving 8 bases in between. CDR1 and CDR2 are read off the germline V gene as MRHNA and SNTAGT. The CDR3 spans 12 residues, from the cysteine through the phenylalanine. The only DNA kept is the CDR3, 36 bases in frame from the first base.

TCR beta CDR3 regions were amplified from RNA transcripts for repertoire sequencing. The first round was an RT-PCR using HTBI primers with the Qiagen OneStep RT-PCR kit, and this first round was followed by a second-round multiplex PCR, then size selection and purification. Sequencing of the libraries was carried out on an Illumina HiSeq2000 in paired-end mode with 100 bp reads. For the original study's pipeline: SOAPnuke was used for read processing, and reads with adapters, uncalled bases, a mean Phred below 15, or no exact constant-primer or identifier match were discarded. High-quality paired reads were merged with COPE v1.2.5. Unique nucleotide sequences were defined as clonotypes and aligned to IMGT TRB V, D and J references using MiTCR v1.1. The analysis was limited to V-J combinations with a frequency above 0.0001, which together covered 99.2% of the repertoires. For each V-J combination, a TCR clonal expansion and chaos score was defined as F50 clonal expansion divided by the chaos observed in the TCRdist matrix. Welch's t-statistics and random forest were used to reduce features to about a dozen V-J combinations, which were fed into a naive Bayes classifier. The similarity between thyroid and blood repertoires was quantified using the Morisita-Horn index. TCRdb applied fastp at Q25 and MiXCR to the public reads, then kept only in-frame beta chains. One record per CDR3 amino acid sequence lists the most common genes and DNA. TCRdb's processing, not the study's, gives the V and J calls here. For this sample there are hundreds of thousands of distinct CDR3 sequences; over 13% appear just once. The ten largest account for 8% to 10% of the sample.

On this clonotype: No antigen is known for it. No qualities accompany the bases; no much larger clone lies one base away.

The chain is made from TRBV6-4 and TRBJ1-3, with an unclear D gene assignment. The sample was blood. The TCR originated in a woman aged 30 to 39 with Graves' ophthalmopathy. Donor details come from another sample of the same person, matched by shared clones. Read as DNA, the sequence is TGTGCCAGCCGTTTAGATGGAAACACCATATATTTT. Protein translation: CASRLDGNTIYF.